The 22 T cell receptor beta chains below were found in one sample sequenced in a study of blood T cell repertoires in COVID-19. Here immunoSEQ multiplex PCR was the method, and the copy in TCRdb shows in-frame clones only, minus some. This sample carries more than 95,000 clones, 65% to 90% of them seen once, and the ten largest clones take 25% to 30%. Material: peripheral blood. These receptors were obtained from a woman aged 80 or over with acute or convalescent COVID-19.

The CDR3 region is CASSVQLNTEAFF. The CDR3 DNA reads TGTGCCAGCAGTGTTCAGTTGAACACTGAAGCTTTCTTT. The chain uses TRBV25-1 and TRBJ1-1, with D unclear. Germline CDR1 reads MGHDK; CDR2 reads SYGVNS. This CDR3 is built from 13 residues. V lost 4 bases and J 0 bases, leaving 6 bases between the germline ends.

CDR3 in amino acids: CASRKLAGDTGELFF. The CDR3 nucleotides are TGTGCCAGCAGGAAACTAGCGGGGGATACCGGGGAGCTGTTTTTT. This sequence joins TRBV11-2 and TRBJ2-2, with 11 positions matching TRBD2. Germline V CDR1 and CDR2: SGHAT, FQNNGV. J gave up 5 bases and V 6 bases, and 5 bases lay outside the gene matches. This CDR3 spans 15 amino acids.

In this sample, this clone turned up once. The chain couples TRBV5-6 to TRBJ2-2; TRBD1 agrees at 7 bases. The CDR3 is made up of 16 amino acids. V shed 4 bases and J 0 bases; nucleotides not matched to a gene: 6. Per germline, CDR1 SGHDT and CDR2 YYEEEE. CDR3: CASSPRGLANTGELFF. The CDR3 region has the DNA TGTGCCAGCAGCCCAAGGGGGCTCGCGAACACCGGGGAGCTGTTTTTT.

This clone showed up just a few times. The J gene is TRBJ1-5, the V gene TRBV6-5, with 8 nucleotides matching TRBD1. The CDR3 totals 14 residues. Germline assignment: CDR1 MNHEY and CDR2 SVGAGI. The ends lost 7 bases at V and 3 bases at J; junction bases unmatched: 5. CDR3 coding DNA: TGTGCCAGCAATCGACAGGGGCCCAATCAGCCCCAGCATTTT. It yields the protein CASNRQGPNQPQHF.

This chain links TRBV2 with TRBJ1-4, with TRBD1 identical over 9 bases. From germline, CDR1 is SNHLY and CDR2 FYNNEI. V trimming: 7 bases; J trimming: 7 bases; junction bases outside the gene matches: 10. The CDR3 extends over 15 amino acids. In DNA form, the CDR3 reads TGTGCCAGCACTATAAGCGGGACAGGGTCTGAAAAACTGTTTTTT. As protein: CASTISGTGSEKLFF.

The CDR3 coding sequence is TGTGCCACTCCGAGGGCAGGCCCTCCCTATGGCTACACCTTC. Its protein product is CATPRAGPPYGYTF. The chain is built from TRBV28 and TRBJ1-2; D is unresolved. Trimming pared 10 bases from V and 4 bases from J, leaving 19 bases between. Per the germline V gene, CDR1 is MDHEN and CDR2 is SYDVKM. There are 14 residues in the CDR3.

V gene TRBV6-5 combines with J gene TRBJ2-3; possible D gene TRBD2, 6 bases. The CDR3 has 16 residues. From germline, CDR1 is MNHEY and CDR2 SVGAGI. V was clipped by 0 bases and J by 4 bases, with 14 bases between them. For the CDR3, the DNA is TGTGCCAGCAGTTACTCTTTGCAGGGAGGCCCAGATACGCAGTATTTT. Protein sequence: CASSYSLQGGPDTQYF.

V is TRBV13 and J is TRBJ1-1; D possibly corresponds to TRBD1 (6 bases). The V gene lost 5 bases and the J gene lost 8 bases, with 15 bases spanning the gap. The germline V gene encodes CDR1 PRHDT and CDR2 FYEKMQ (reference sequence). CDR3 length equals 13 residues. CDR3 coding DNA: TGTGCCAGCAGCGCCTCAGGGGTCTTCGAAGCTTTCTTT. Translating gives CASSASGVFEAFF.

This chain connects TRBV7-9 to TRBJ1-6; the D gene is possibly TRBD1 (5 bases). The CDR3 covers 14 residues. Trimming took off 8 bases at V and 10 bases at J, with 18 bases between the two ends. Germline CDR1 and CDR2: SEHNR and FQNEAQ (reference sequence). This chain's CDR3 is CASGVGRELSPLHF. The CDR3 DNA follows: TGTGCCAGCGGCGTGGGACGGGAGTTATCACCCCTCCACTTT.

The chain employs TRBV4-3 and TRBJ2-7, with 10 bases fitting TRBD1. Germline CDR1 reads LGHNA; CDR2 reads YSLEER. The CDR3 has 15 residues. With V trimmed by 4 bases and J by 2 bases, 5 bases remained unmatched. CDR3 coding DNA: TGCGCCAGCAGCCCTGAGGGGACAGGGGCCTACGAGCAGTACTTC. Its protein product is CASSPEGTGAYEQYF.

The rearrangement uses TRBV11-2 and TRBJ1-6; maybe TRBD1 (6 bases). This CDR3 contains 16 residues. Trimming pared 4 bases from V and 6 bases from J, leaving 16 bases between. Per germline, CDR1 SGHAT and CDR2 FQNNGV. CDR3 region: CASSSSGGRINSPLHF. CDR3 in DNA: TGTGCCAGCAGCTCTTCCGGGGGGCGAATTAATTCACCCCTCCACTTT.

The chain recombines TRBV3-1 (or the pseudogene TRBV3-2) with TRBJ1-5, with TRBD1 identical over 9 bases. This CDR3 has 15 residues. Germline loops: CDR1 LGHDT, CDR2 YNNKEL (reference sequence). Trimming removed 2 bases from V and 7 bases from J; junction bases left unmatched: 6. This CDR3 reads CASSQLLGQGQPQHF. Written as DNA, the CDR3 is TGTGCCAGCAGCCAATTATTAGGACAGGGGCAGCCCCAGCATTTT.

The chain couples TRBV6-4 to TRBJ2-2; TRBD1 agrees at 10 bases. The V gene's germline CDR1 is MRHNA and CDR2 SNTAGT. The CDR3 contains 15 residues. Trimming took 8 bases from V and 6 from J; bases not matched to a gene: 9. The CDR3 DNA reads TGTGCCAGCGCCCCGGACAGGGGGAGCGCCGGGGAGCTGTTTTTT. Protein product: CASAPDRGSAGELFF.

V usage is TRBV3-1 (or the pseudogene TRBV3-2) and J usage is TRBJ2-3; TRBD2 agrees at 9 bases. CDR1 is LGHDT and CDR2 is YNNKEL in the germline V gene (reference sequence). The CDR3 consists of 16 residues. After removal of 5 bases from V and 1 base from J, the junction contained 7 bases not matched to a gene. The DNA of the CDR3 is TGTGCCAGCAGCTACCACTCTAGCGGGGGCACAGATACGCAGTATTTT. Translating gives CASSYHSSGGTDTQYF.

The CDR3 DNA follows: TGTGCCAGCTCACCTTGGGAAATAACGGGACAATTGTCTTACGGCTACACCTTC. It yields the protein CASSPWEITGQLSYGYTF. The chain uses TRBV18 and TRBJ1-2; a weak D match, TRBD1 (6 bases). This CDR3 region has 18 residues. With 3 bases removed from V and 8 bases from J, the gap between germline ends came to 28 bases. The germline CDR1 and CDR2 sequences are KGHSH and LQKENI.

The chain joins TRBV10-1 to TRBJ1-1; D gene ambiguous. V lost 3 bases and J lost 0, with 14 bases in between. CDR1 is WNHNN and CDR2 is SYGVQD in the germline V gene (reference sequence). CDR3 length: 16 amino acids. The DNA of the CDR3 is TGCGCCAGCAGTGAACACCCACGACAAGTGAACACTGAAGCTTTCTTT. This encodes CASSEHPRQVNTEAFF.

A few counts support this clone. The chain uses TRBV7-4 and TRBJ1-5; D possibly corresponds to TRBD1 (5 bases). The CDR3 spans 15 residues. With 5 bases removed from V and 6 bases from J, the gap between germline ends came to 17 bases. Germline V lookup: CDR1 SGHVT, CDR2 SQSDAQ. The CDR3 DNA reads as TGTGCCAGCAGCCAACTCAGTAGGGGAAGTCAGCCCCAGCATTTT. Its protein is CASSQLSRGSQPQHF.

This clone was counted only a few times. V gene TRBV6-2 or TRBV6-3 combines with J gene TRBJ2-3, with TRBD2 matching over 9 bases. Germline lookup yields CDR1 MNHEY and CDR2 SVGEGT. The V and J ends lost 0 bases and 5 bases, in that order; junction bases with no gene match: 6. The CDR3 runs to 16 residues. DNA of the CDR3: TGTGCCAGCAGTTACTCTCTCGCGGGGGGGGAAGATACGCAGTATTTT. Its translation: CASSYSLAGGEDTQYF.

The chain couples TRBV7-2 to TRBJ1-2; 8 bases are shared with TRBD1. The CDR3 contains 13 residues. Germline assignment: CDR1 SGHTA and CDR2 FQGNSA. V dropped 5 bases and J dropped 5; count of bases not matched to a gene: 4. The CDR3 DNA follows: TGTGCCAGCAGCACCGGGACAGGTTATGGCTACACCTTC. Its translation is CASSTGTGYGYTF. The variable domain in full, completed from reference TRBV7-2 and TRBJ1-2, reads GAGVSQSPSNKVTEKGKDVELRCDPISGHTALYWYRQSLGQGLEFLIYFQGNSAPDKSGLPSDRFSAERTGGSVSTLTIQRTQQEDSAVYLCASSTGTGYGYTFGSGTRLTVV.

CDR3 protein: CASSMRRQFDEQFF. For the CDR3, the DNA is TGTGCCAGTAGTATGAGGAGGCAATTCGATGAGCAGTTCTTC. The genes are TRBV19 and TRBJ2-1, with D perhaps TRBD2 (5 bases). Germline V gene sequence: CDR1 LNHDA, CDR2 SQIVND (reference sequence). V lost 3 bases and J 8 bases, leaving 14 bases between the germline ends. The CDR3 has 14 residues.

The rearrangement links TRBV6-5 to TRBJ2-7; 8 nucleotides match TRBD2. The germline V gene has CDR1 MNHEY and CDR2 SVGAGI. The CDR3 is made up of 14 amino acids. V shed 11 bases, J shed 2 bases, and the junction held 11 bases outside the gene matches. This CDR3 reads CAGSLPGGTYEQYF. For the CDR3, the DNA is TGTGCCGGTTCACTACCGGGGGGGACCTACGAGCAGTACTTC.

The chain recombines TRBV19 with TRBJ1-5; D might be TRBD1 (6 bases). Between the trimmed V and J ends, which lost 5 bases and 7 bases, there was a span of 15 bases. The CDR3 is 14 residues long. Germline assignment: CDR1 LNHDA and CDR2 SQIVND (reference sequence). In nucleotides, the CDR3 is TGTGCCAGTAGTCCTCAAGGCAGGGGCCAGCCCCAGCATTTT. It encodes CASSPQGRGQPQHF.